The 26 T cell receptor beta chains listed next were all sequenced from one sample in a study of blood T cell repertoires in COVID-19. The protocol was immunoSEQ multiplex PCR, while the TCRdb copy is restricted to in-frame clones and leaves out a portion. The sample lists tens of thousands of clones, around 88% seen once, with 6.1% in the top ten. Sequencing input: peripheral blood. Receptors originate from a woman over 75 with acute or convalescent COVID-19.

The chain links TRBV3-1 (or the pseudogene TRBV3-2) to TRBJ2-2; D might be TRBD1 (6 bases). The CDR3 extends over 15 amino acids. Germline assignment: CDR1 LGHDT and CDR2 YNNKEL (reference sequence). The V and J ends lost 4 bases and 2 bases respectively, with 11 bases between them. Written as DNA, the CDR3 is TGTGCCAGCAGCCTCGGGACACCCAACACCGGGGAGCTGTTTTTT. This codes for CASSLGTPNTGELFF.

The gene calls are TRBV4-1 and TRBJ2-5, with TRBD2 as a possible D gene (6 bases). The germline V gene has CDR1 MGHRA and CDR2 YSYEKL. The CDR3 is made up of 14 amino acids. Trimming left V 4 bases short and J 1 base short, with 10 bases between. CDR3 region: CASSPMTSQETQYF. Written as DNA, the CDR3 is TGCGCCAGCAGCCCCATGACTAGCCAAGAGACCCAGTACTTC.

The genes are TRBV6-6 and TRBJ2-3; 14 bases are shared with TRBD2. The J segment lost 2 bases and the V segment lost 6 bases, leaving 4 bases of the junction unmatched. The CDR3 spans 16 residues. CDR1 and CDR2 from the germline V gene are MNHNY and SVGAGI (reference sequence). The CDR3: CASRRTSGGSTDTQYF. CDR3 DNA: TGTGCCAGCAGACGGACTAGCGGGGGGTCCACAGATACGCAGTATTTT.

The gene calls are TRBV20-1 and TRBJ2-7; 7 positions agree with TRBD2. V was pared by 3 bases and J by 4 bases, with 3 bases of the junction left unmatched. CDR3 length: 12 residues. Germline V lookup: CDR1 DFQATT, CDR2 SNEGSKA (reference sequence). CDR3 DNA sequence: TGCAGTGCTAGTGGGGGGGGTTACGAGCAGTACTTC. Translated: CSASGGGYEQYF.

The CDR3 is CASSQRLLARLGTDTQYF. The CDR3 DNA is TGCGCCAGCAGCCAAAGACTACTAGCGAGACTTGGCACAGATACGCAGTATTTT. This chain uses TRBV4-1 with TRBJ2-3; 7 bases align to TRBD2. The V gene's germline CDR1 is MGHRA and CDR2 YSYEKL. J lost 1 base, V lost 2 bases, and 12 bases had no gene match. The CDR3 length is 18 residues.

The V gene is TRBV6-6, the J gene TRBJ2-7; 8 bases line up with TRBD2. The CDR3 extends over 14 amino acids. Germline V CDR1 and CDR2: MNHNY, SVGAGI (reference sequence). V lost 4 bases to trimming and J lost 5 bases; unmatched junction nucleotides: 7. In DNA, the CDR3 is TGTGCCAGCAGTTCCGGACTAGCTTCGGACGAGCAGTACTTC. It encodes CASSSGLASDEQYF.

The gene calls are TRBV6-2 or TRBV6-3 and TRBJ1-5; 7 bases align to TRBD1. Germline V gene sequence: CDR1 MNHEY, CDR2 SVGEGT. Unmatched junction bases numbered 2, after V lost 6 bases and J lost 3 bases. The CDR3 extends over 13 amino acids. CDR3 in DNA: TGTGCCAGCAGCGGACAGGCCAATCAGCCCCAGCATTTT. Its translation: CASSGQANQPQHF.

This clone was counted once. The chain links TRBV3-1 (or the pseudogene TRBV3-2) to TRBJ2-6, with TRBD2 as a possible D gene (6 bases). There are 21 residues in the CDR3. Trimming pared 1 base from V and 0 bases from J, leaving 22 bases between. Germline V gives CDR1 LGHDT, CDR2 YNNKEL (reference sequence). The CDR3 DNA follows: TGTGCCAGCAGCCAAGTCGTCTCGGCGCTTCGGGGGAGCTCTGGGGCCAACGTCCTGACTTTC. This encodes CASSQVVSALRGSSGANVLTF.

The chain is built from TRBV7-9 and TRBJ1-4; D is perhaps TRBD1 (6 bases). Trimming removed 7 bases at V and 4 bases at J, with 10 bases between. Germline CDR1 reads SEHNR; CDR2 reads FQNEAQ (reference sequence). The CDR3 loop spans 13 amino acids. CDR3 nucleotides: TGTGCCAGCAATAAGGGGGTTAATGAAAAACTGTTTTTT. Protein: CASNKGVNEKLFF.

This chain connects TRBV15 to TRBJ1-4; no clear D gene. The germline gives CDR1 LNHNV, CDR2 YYDKDF (reference sequence). The V end was cut by 0 bases, the J end by 4 bases, with 9 bases between. CDR3 length equals 15 residues. DNA of the CDR3: TGTGCCACCAGCAGAGATATTGGAGATAATGAAAAACTGTTTTTT. It yields the protein CATSRDIGDNEKLFF.

This clone is deemed large (0.1 to 1%). The chain employs TRBV12-3 or TRBV12-4 and TRBJ1-5, with D perhaps matching TRBD1 (5 bases). V shed 7 bases and J shed 4 bases, with 11 bases lying between them. This CDR3 is 13 amino acids long. CDR3 nucleotides: TGTGCCAGCACCTCGGGGGGAAATCAGCCCCAGCATTTT. This translates into CASTSGGNQPQHF.

CDR3 amino acids: CAISSGDRGGGYTF. The CDR3 DNA is TGTGCCATCAGCAGCGGGGACAGGGGAGGAGGCTACACCTTC. V and J are TRBV10-3 and TRBJ1-2; 10 bases are a match to TRBD1. This CDR3 contains 14 residues. From germline, CDR1 is ENHRY and CDR2 SYGVKD. With 6 bases clipped from V and 8 bases from J, the junction kept 9 bases outside the gene matches.

The J gene is TRBJ1-2, the V gene TRBV11-2; D not certain. Germline V gene lookup returns CDR1 SGHAT and CDR2 FQNNGV. This CDR3 is built from 14 residues. Trimming took off 5 bases at V and 4 bases at J, with 14 bases between the two ends. The CDR3 spells CASSVGVVFYGYTF. CDR3 bases: TGTGCCAGCAGCGTCGGGGTGGTTTTCTATGGCTACACCTTC. The full variable domain, completed using reference TRBV11-2 and TRBJ1-2, is EAGVAQSPRYKIIEKRQSVAFWCNPISGHATLYWYQQILGQGPKLLIQFQNNGVVDDSQLPKDRFSAERLKGVDSTLKIQPAKLEDSAVYLCASSVGVVFYGYTFGSGTRLTVV.

The gene calls are TRBV29-1 and TRBJ2-1, with D unresolved. The ends were cut back, 6 bases at V and 7 bases at J, with 10 bases in the middle. The germline gives CDR1 SQVTM, CDR2 ANQGSEA. CDR3 length: 11 amino acids. The CDR3 loop is CSVPQVNEQFF. The CDR3 DNA follows: TGCAGCGTCCCCCAGGTTAATGAGCAGTTCTTC.

This rearrangement joins TRBV6-5 to TRBJ2-7, with D possibly matching TRBD1 (6 bases). Germline CDR1 is MNHEY and CDR2 is SVGAGI. This CDR3 comprises 14 residues. Trimming cost V 6 bases and J 1 base, with 13 bases left between them. CDR3 coding DNA: TGTGCCAGCAGAAGACAGGCTGGTTCCTACGAGCAGTACTTC. This translates into CASRRQAGSYEQYF.

J is TRBJ1-4 and V is TRBV6-1, with a weak D call TRBD1 (5 bases). CDR3 length: 15 residues. Germline lookup yields CDR1 MNHNS and CDR2 SASEGT. V dropped 3 bases and J dropped 3 bases, with 11 bases sitting between them. CDR3 bases: TGTGCCAGCAGTGAGGTTTCAGGGTCTAATGAAAAACTGTTTTTT. This gives the protein CASSEVSGSNEKLFF.

The chain couples TRBV19 to TRBJ1-3; tentative D call: TRBD1 (6 bases). The CDR3 loop spans 16 amino acids. V was cut by 5 bases and J by 1 base, with 15 bases left in between. Germline V gives CDR1 LNHDA, CDR2 SQIVND (reference sequence). The CDR3 sequence is CASSATAGESGNTIYF. CDR3 coding DNA: TGTGCCAGTAGTGCAACCGCAGGGGAGTCTGGAAACACCATATATTTT.

The rearrangement links TRBV19 to TRBJ1-2; TRBD1 aligns across 10 bases. V shed 5 bases and J 4 bases; nucleotides not matched to a gene: 7. The CDR3 covers 15 residues. Germline values: CDR1 LNHDA, CDR2 SQIVND (reference sequence). Here the CDR3 reads CASSPGTGEAYGYTF. The CDR3 DNA follows: TGTGCCAGTAGTCCAGGGACAGGGGAGGCCTATGGCTACACCTTC.

The V and J genes are TRBV10-3 and TRBJ1-2; the D is unclear. V lost 0 bases to trimming and J lost 2 bases, with 10 bases between them. Germline CDR1 is ENHRY and CDR2 is SYGVKD. The CDR3 contains 15 residues. DNA for the CDR3: TGTGCCATCAGTGAGTCGACTCGGCTCAACTATGGCTACACCTTC. Translating it yields CAISESTRLNYGYTF.

The gene calls are TRBV9 and TRBJ2-2; 9 bases agree with TRBD1. Germline V gene sequence: CDR1 SGDLS, CDR2 YYNGEE. Trimming cost V 1 base and J 0 bases; bases outside gene matches: 1. This CDR3 comprises 16 residues. As DNA, the CDR3 is TGTGCCAGCAGCGTACGACAGGGGGCGAACACCGGGGAGCTGTTTTTT. It yields the protein CASSVRQGANTGELFF. Supplemented by reference TRBV9 and TRBJ2-2, the full variable domain reads DSGVTQTPKHLITATGQRVTLRCSPRSGDLSVYWYQQSLDQGLQFLIQYYNGEERAKGNILERFSAQQFPDLHSELNLSSLELGDSALYFCASSVRQGANTGELFFGEGSRLTVL.

V usage is TRBV5-1 and J usage is TRBJ1-2; weak D call: TRBD1 (5 bases). Germline V gene data show CDR1 as SGHRS and CDR2 as YFSETQ. The CDR3 contains 14 residues. V was pared by 4 bases and J by 3 bases, with 13 bases between. The CDR3 DNA is TGCGCCAGCAGCCAGGAGACAGTTTACTATGGCTACACCTTC. It is translated as CASSQETVYYGYTF.

This rearrangement joins TRBV5-8 to TRBJ1-2; 10 bases map to TRBD1. The CDR3 is made up of 16 amino acids. Germline CDR1 SGHTS, CDR2 YDEGEE. With 4 bases clipped from V and 8 bases from J, the junction kept 14 bases outside the gene matches. The DNA for the CDR3 is TGTGCCAGCAGCGATCCCGGGACAGGGGAGTTCCGCGGCTACACCTTC. Protein sequence: CASSDPGTGEFRGYTF.

The chain employs TRBV6-6 and TRBJ1-2; the D gene is possibly TRBD1 (5 bases). The CDR3 loop spans 14 amino acids. V lost 0 bases, J lost 9 bases, and 14 bases lay in between. In germline, CDR1 is MNHNY, CDR2 SVGAGI (reference sequence). The CDR3 bases are TGTGCCAGCAGTTACTCGCCCCTGGAGGGGCGCTACACCTTC. Amino acid sequence: CASSYSPLEGRYTF.

The chain uses TRBV4-2 and TRBJ2-7, with TRBD1 matching over 7 bases. The CDR3 is made up of 15 amino acids. V shed 0 bases, J shed 5 bases, and the junction held 7 bases outside the gene matches. CDR1 is LGHNA and CDR2 is YNFKEQ in the germline V gene. The CDR3 DNA reads TGTGCCAGCAGCCAAGATTCTAACAGGGGCAACGAGCAGTACTTC. Protein sequence: CASSQDSNRGNEQYF.

The chain employs TRBV6-5 and TRBJ2-1, with 14 bases lining up with TRBD2. Germline CDR1 reads MNHEY; CDR2 reads SVGAGI. The CDR3 extends over 14 amino acids. The ends lost 9 bases at V and 7 bases at J; junction bases unmatched: 5. CDR3 bases: TGTGCCAGTCGTCGGACTAGCGGGGGGAATGAGCAGTTCTTC. The encoded protein is CASRRTSGGNEQFF.

The genes are TRBV10-3 and TRBJ1-4, with TRBD1 identical over 8 bases. Germline trimming cut 8 bases from V and 5 bases from J; bases unmatched to any gene: 4. CDR3 length: 13 amino acids. Germline assignment: CDR1 ENHRY and CDR2 SYGVKD. CDR3 sequence: CAIGQGENEKLFF. The CDR3 DNA reads TGTGCCATCGGACAGGGCGAGAATGAAAAACTGTTTTTT.